This T cell receptor (beta chain) comes out of a study of blood T cell repertoires in COVID-19. V trimming: 4 bases; J trimming: 2 bases; junction bases outside the gene matches: 3. The CDR3 extends over 14 amino acids. Germline-derived CDR1 and CDR2 are SGDLS and YYNGEE. Seattle researchers signed up patients amid active infection and tracked them longitudinally. In the authors' workflow: The authors estimated nucleated cell counts from reference gene primer amplification. Method: immunoSEQ multiplex PCR; TCRdb's copy keeps in-frame clones and lacks some. V and J calls and clone size are copied from that table; D and trimming were computed from the DNA. Among some 70,000 clones, approximately 80% were seen once, and the ten largest hold over 10%.

Sequencing was performed on peripheral blood. The TCR was taken from a man aged 45-65 years with COVID-19, enrolled during active disease. The chain carries TRBV9 and TRBJ2-1; the match to TRBD2 covers 7 bases. The DNA of the CDR3 is TGTGCCAGCAGCTCAGGGACTACCTACAATGAGCAGTTCTTC. This translates into CASSSGTTYNEQFF.